This TCR beta chain was captured in a study of CXCR3-negative and CXCR3-positive naive CD8 T cells (dated by TCRdb to about 2019). About the full investigation: About 150 million TRB reads were obtained in total, roughly 1.5 +/- 0.3 million reads per library. Naive subsets from several donors and memory cells from 3 donors were included in the TRBV-TRBJ cluster analysis. The diversity and physicochemical repertoire analyses included more than ten donors pooled from two independent experiments. Points the paper makes about the study in general: Repertoire diversity was comparably high in both naive subsets but much lower in memory CD8+ T cells. TRB CDR3s from CXCR3-positive naive cells showed higher hydrophobicity (lower Kidera factor 4), lower energy, and higher strength and volume indices than CXCR3-negative naive cells. Because surface CD5, which is linked to self-reactivity in mice, was comparable between the naive subsets, TCR interaction strength was also inferred from the physicochemical properties of TRB CDR3s. Within the same donor, TRBV-TRBJ usage looked similar between naive CXCR3-negative and CXCR3-positive cells, but memory cells had distinct patterns. CXCR3 expression partially decreased after cryopreservation, so most assays used freshly isolated PBMCs.

As concerns this clonotype: Its antigen remains unidentified.

Each CD8+ T cell subset was flow-sorted in triplicate, with over 250,000 cells per subset placed directly into RLT lysis buffer. To keep memory contaminants out, a stringent definition of naive CD8+ T cells was applied: CD45RO-CCR7+CD27+CD95-. Standard density gradient centrifugation was used to isolate peripheral blood mononuclear cells from buffy coats. A FACSAria III was used to flow-sort naive CD8+ T cells into CXCR3-negative and CXCR3-positive populations. Total RNA was extracted from sorted cells with an RNeasy Mini Kit. The CDR1 and CDR2 encoded by the germline V gene (reference sequence) are SEHNR and FQNEAQ. Including the terminal cysteine and phenylalanine, the CDR3 comprises 14 residues. A DNA sequence was not provided. Sequencing instrument: NextSeq 550. The Human TCR Profiling Kit (MiLaboratory) was used to make UMI-labeled 5' RACE TRB cDNA libraries. cDNA synthesis used the entire amount of extracted RNA, and PCR amplification then used the entire amount of cDNA produced. Libraries were prepared in parallel using an identical number of PCR cycles. The paper's data handling went like this. MIGEC and MiXCR extracted about 48,000 +/- 9,800 unique UMI-labeled TRB cDNA molecules per library, requiring at least two reads per UMI. An average of roughly 40,000 +/- 10,000 functional in-frame TRB CDR3 nucleotide clonotypes without stop codons was found per library. After downsampling to 5000 UMI-labeled TRB molecules per sample, diversity metrics such as normalized Shannon-Wiener and Chao1 were calculated in VDJtools. VDJtools computed clonotype-size-weighted physicochemical properties of the central five CDR3 residues: interaction energy, strength, volume and Kidera factor 4. TCRdb reprocessed the reads, reporting each CDR3 protein sequence once and no DNA. These V and J calls originate from TCRdb's pipeline instead of the authors' own analysis. The table held for this sample gives about 140,000 distinct CDR3 sequences. 0.41% of the sample is taken by the ten largest.

The sequencing sample was made of naive CXCR3+ CD8+ T cells from blood. The sample's cell subset or site, from its label and the paper: CD45RO-CCR7+CD27+CD95- naive CD8+ T cells expressing CXCR3 (TNR3+). This sequence was found in a human donor in good health. Some clones in this sample may be carry-over from other donors' samples. The receptor chain draws on TRBV7-9 and TRBJ2-7; TCRdb reports TRBD1, a call that lacks DNA to check it against. The CDR3 region has the sequence CASSTGTGAGEQYF.